This entry lists 2 T cell receptor beta chains sequenced from one sample in a study of vaccination and CD4 T cells after COVID-19. Antigens for these TCRs are unknown. The assay that was used to sequence DNA from cultured CD4+ T cells was the Oncomine TCR Beta short-read assay. TCRdb reanalysed the PCR reads using MiXCR and keeps one entry per CDR3 protein. The profile shows more than 20,000 distinct CDR3 sequences, 40% to 50% of them singletons. Regarding time point: late sampling 161 to 241 days after vaccination in a few convalescent patients. Treatment here: 10-day PBMC culture with coronavirus spike peptide pools or control peptides (ViraFEST assay). The sequences come from CD4+ T cells from blood, cultured in vitro, collected about 7 months after SARS-CoV-2 vaccination. All receptors derive from a human donor who had recovered from COVID-19.

The genes are TRBV19 and TRBJ1-5, with 7 positions matching TRBD1. In germline, CDR1 is LNHDA, CDR2 SQIVND (reference sequence). V shed 7 bases and J 0 bases; nucleotides not matched to a gene: 6. CDR3 size: 15 residues. The CDR3, as DNA: TGTGCCAGTAATACGGGACAGTATAGCAATCAGCCCCAGCATTTT. Its translation is CASNTGQYSNQPQHF.

A few counts support this clonotype. The chain is built from TRBV7-2 and TRBJ2-5; D is unclear. V lost 0 bases and J 4 bases, leaving 6 bases between the germline ends. The CDR3 is made up of 13 amino acids. Germline V CDR1 and CDR2: SGHTA, FQGNSA. Here the CDR3 DNA reads TGTGCCAGCAGCTTAGCGTCGTCAGAGACCCAGTACTTC. It translates to CASSLASSETQYF.